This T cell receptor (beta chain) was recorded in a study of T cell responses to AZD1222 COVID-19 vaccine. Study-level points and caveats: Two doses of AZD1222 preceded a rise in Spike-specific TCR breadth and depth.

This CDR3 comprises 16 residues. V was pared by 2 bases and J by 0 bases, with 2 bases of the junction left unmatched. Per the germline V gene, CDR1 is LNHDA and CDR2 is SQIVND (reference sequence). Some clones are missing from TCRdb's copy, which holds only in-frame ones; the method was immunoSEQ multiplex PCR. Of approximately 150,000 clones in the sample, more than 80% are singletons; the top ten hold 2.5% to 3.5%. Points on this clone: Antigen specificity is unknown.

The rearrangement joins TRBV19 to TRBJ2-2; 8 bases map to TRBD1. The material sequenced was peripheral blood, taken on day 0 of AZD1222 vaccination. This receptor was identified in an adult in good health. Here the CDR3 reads CASSIQGAPNTGELFF. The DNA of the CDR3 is TGTGCCAGTAGTATACAGGGGGCCCCGAACACCGGGGAGCTGTTTTTT.